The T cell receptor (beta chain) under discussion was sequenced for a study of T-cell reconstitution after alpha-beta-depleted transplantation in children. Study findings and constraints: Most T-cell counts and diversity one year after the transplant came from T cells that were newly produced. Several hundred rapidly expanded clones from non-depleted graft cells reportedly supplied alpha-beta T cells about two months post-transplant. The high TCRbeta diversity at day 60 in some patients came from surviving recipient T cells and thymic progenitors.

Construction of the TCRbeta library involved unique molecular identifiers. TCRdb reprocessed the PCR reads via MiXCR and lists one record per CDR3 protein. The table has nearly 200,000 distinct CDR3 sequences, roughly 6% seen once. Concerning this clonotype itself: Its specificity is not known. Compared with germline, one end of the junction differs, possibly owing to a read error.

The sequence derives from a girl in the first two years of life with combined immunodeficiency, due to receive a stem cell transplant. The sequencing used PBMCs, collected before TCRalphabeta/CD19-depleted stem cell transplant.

CDR3 DNA sequence: TGTGCCAGCAGCCGACCCCGGGACAGAAATTCGCCCCTCCACTTT. This encodes CASSRPRDRNSPLHF. The rearrangement links TRBV14 to TRBJ1-6; TRBD1 aligns across 7 bases. Looked up from germline, CDR1 is SGHDN and CDR2 is FVKESK. CDR3 length equals 15 residues. Combining the CDR3 with reference TRBV14 and TRBJ1-6 gives the whole variable domain EAGVTQFPSHSVIEKGQTVTLRCDPISGHDNLYWYRRVMGKEIKFLLHFVKESKQDESGMPNNRFLAERTGGTYSTLKVQPAELEDSGVYFCASSRPRDRNSPLHFGNGTRLTVT.